This T cell receptor (beta chain) was obtained from a study of cytomegalovirus exposure and HLA in healthy donors. PCR was performed using 60 Vbeta and 13 Jbeta primers. Libraries were prepared by immunoSEQ multiplex PCR; TCRdb keeps only in-frame clonotypes and omits some of them. The table has some 200,000 clones, 82% seen once. Turning to this clone: As yet, its antigen is unknown.

Study-wide results and limits: Among CMV-associated TCR beta chains, most appeared HLA-restricted in a later analysis. Immune exposure information available was restricted to CMV serostatus.

Trimming left V 3 bases short and J 0 bases short, with 6 bases between. CDR3 length: 13 amino acids. Germline CDR1 is SQVTM and CDR2 is ANQGSEA. This receptor was identified in a boy between 2 and 10 years old in good health and CMV-seronegative. Sequencing input: PBMCs. The chain combines TRBV29-1 with TRBJ1-3, with D uncertain. This CDR3 reads CSVEGFSGNTIYF. In DNA form, the CDR3 reads TGCAGCGTTGAGGGCTTCTCTGGAAACACCATATATTTT.